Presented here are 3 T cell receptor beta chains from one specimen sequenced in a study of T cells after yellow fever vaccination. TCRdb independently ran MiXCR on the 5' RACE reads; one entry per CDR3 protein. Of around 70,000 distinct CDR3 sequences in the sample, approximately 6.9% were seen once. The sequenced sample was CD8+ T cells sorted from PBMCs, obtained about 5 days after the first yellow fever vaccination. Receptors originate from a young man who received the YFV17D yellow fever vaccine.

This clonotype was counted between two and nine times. CDR3 sequence (DNA): TGCGCCAGCAGCTGGCGGGGGTTAACCAATGAGCAGTTCTTC. Translation gives CASSWRGLTNEQFF. This chain connects TRBV5-1 to TRBJ2-1; 7 bases match TRBD2. Germline V gene data show CDR1 as SGHRS and CDR2 as YFSETQ. The CDR3 is 14 amino acids. V shed 3 bases and J 6 bases; nucleotides not matched to a gene: 6.

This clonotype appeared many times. CDR3 sequence reads: CASSYSNRPADTEAFF. In DNA form, the CDR3 reads TGTGCCAGCAGTTACTCAAACCGCCCGGCGGACACTGAAGCTTTCTTT. The rearrangement uses TRBV6-5 and TRBJ1-1; unclear D gene. CDR1 and CDR2 from the germline V gene are MNHEY and SVGAGI. V lost 0 bases and J lost 3, with 14 bases in between. The CDR3 spans 16 residues.

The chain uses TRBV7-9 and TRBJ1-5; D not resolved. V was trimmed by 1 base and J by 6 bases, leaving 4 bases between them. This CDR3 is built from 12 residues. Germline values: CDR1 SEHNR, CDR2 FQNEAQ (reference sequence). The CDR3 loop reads CASSLVGQPQHF. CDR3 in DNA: TGTGCCAGCAGCTTAGTCGGTCAGCCCCAGCATTTT.